This T cell receptor (beta chain) derives from a study of CD8+ T cells in alopecia areata. Study background: Scoring treated patients' severity relied on the percentage of scalp area affected.

Noted treatment: oral pan-JAK inhibitor, 5-10 mg twice daily. V lost 5 bases, J lost 4 bases, and 8 bases stayed unmatched. The germline V gene encodes CDR1 SQVTM and CDR2 ANQGSEA. The CDR3 spans 14 residues. cDNA reverse transcribed from extracted RNA served as the sequencing template. Generated by immunoSEQ multiplex PCR, the TCRdb table keeps only in-frame clones and is missing some. The data show 200,000 to 250,000 clones, roughly 66% seen once. Findings and caveats of the study: Lesional scalp exceeded normal scalp in clonality, especially in alopecia totalis/universalis.

Only a few counts were recorded for this clone. What it recognizes is unknown. Specimen: CD4+ T cells sorted from blood, collected between weeks 43 and 45, from a patient treated with tofacitinib. This receptor was taken from a human donor with alopecia areata. The chain couples TRBV29-1 to TRBJ1-1; TRBD1 matches 9 bases. CDR3 residues: CSVTSGTGSTEAFF. CDR3 DNA sequence: TGCAGCGTTACTTCCGGGACAGGGAGCACTGAAGCTTTCTTT. Looking up the rest from reference TRBV29-1 and TRBJ1-1 gives the full variable domain: SAVISQKPSRDICQRGTSLTIQCQVDSQVTMMFWYRQQPGQSLTLIATANQGSEATYESGFVIDKFPISRPNLTFSTLTVSNMSPEDSSIYLCSVTSGTGSTEAFFGQGTRLTVV.